Below, 32 T cell receptor beta chains from the same sample are listed, as sequenced in a study of T cells in Graves' hyperthyroidism and ophthalmopathy. It was RNA transcripts that yielded the amplified TCR beta CDR3 regions. The HTBI set primed first-round TCR CDR3 RT-PCR. TCRdb reprocessed the multiplex PCR reads via MiXCR and lists one record per CDR3 protein. The sample consists of 300,000 to 350,000 distinct CDR3 sequences, about 14% of them appearing once. The sequenced sample consisted of blood. These receptors all come from a woman in her thirties with Graves' hyperthyroidism.

This clonotype was counted ten times or more. The J gene is TRBJ2-2, the V gene TRBV2; no firm D call. V lost 4 bases and J 1 base, leaving 7 bases between the germline ends. Germline CDR1 reads SNHLY; CDR2 reads FYNNEI. This CDR3 has 14 residues. The CDR3 sequence is CASSVGRNTGELFF. For the CDR3, the DNA is TGTGCCAGCAGTGTCGGGCGGAACACCGGGGAGCTGTTTTTT.

The V gene is TRBV9, the J gene TRBJ2-3; 7 bases agree with TRBD1. This CDR3 has 13 residues. The J segment lost 6 bases and the V segment lost 2 bases, leaving 3 bases of the junction unmatched. Germline CDR1 SGDLS, CDR2 YYNGEE. The CDR3 DNA is TGTGCCAGCAGCGTCCAGGGGGTTGATACGCAGTATTTT. As protein: CASSVQGVDTQYF. The entire variable domain, with the rest obtained from reference TRBV9 and TRBJ2-3, is as follows: DSGVTQTPKHLITATGQRVTLRCSPRSGDLSVYWYQQSLDQGLQFLIQYYNGEERAKGNILERFSAQQFPDLHSELNLSSLELGDSALYFCASSVQGVDTQYFGPGTRLTVL.

This clonotype was found many times. V usage is TRBV27 and J usage is TRBJ2-7; 7 nucleotides align to TRBD2. The germline gives CDR1 MNHEY, CDR2 SMNVEV (reference sequence). Trimming took 5 bases from V and 1 from J; bases not matched to a gene: 8. This CDR3 has 15 amino acids. CDR3 sequence (DNA): TGTGCCAGCAGTCCAAGACTAGCTGCATCCTACGAGCAGTACTTC. Translating it yields CASSPRLAASYEQYF.

In this sample, this clonotype turned up many times. The rearrangement joins TRBV20-1 to TRBJ1-5, with D unresolved. Trimming stripped 5 bases from V and 4 bases from J, with 3 bases between. CDR3 size: 10 residues. The germline V gene encodes CDR1 DFQATT and CDR2 SNEGSKA (reference sequence). The CDR3 nucleotides read TGCAGTGCTCGGAATCAGCCCCAGCATTTT. Translation gives CSARNQPQHF.

The chain carries TRBV3-1 and TRBJ1-5; 10 bases agree with TRBD1. CDR3 size: 20 residues. Germline CDR1 LGHDT, CDR2 YNNKEL (reference sequence). Trimming removed 4 bases from V and 1 base from J; junction bases left unmatched: 16. CDR3 sequence: CASSPEDRGGVGGSNQPQHF. CDR3 sequence (DNA): TGTGCCAGCAGCCCCGAGGACAGGGGGGGAGTCGGAGGGAGCAATCAGCCCCAGCATTTT.

The table lists this clonotype with a few counts. The chain couples TRBV7-2 to TRBJ2-5; D might be TRBD1 (5 bases). The CDR3 contains 22 residues. V shed 2 bases and J shed 4 bases, with 35 bases lying between them. Germline V gives CDR1 SGHTA, CDR2 FQGNSA. The CDR3 nucleotides read TGTGCCAGCAGCTTAATGTCAGGGTCGGGCATAATGACGGGCCGTAAGGGAGAGACCCAGTACTTC. Its translation: CASSLMSGSGIMTGRKGETQYF.

There are many counts of this clonotype. J is TRBJ1-2 and V is TRBV6-1; 7 bases fit TRBD1. V dropped 6 bases and J dropped 0; count of bases not matched to a gene: 13. CDR1 is MNHNS and CDR2 is SASEGT in the germline V gene. This CDR3 has 17 residues. As DNA, the CDR3 is TGTGCCAGCAGCCCGAAGGTGGGACAGTTTCCTAACTATGGCTACACCTTC. This encodes CASSPKVGQFPNYGYTF.

The V gene is TRBV14, the J gene TRBJ2-1; maybe TRBD2 (7 bases). The germline V and J ends were trimmed by 0 bases and 10 bases, with 13 bases remaining between them. The length of the CDR3 is 14 residues. From germline, CDR1 is SGHDN and CDR2 FVKESK. CDR3 region: CASSQDWGREEQFF. The CDR3 DNA reads as TGTGCCAGCAGCCAAGATTGGGGGCGGGAGGAGCAGTTCTTC.

This clonotype was picked up many times. V and J are TRBV28 and TRBJ1-2; D perhaps matches TRBD1 (6 bases). Trimming removed 3 bases from V and 5 bases from J, with 13 bases in between. The CDR3 loop spans 14 amino acids. CDR1 and CDR2 from the germline V gene are MDHEN and SYDVKM. The chain's CDR3 is CASSFIGDTYGYTF. CDR3 nucleotides: TGTGCCAGCAGTTTTATAGGGGACACTTATGGCTACACCTTC.

The rearrangement links TRBV6-2 or TRBV6-3 to TRBJ2-3, with D possibly TRBD1 on 5 matching bases. Trimming stripped 0 bases from V and 0 bases from J, with 10 bases between. Germline CDR1 is MNHEY and CDR2 is SVGEGT. This CDR3 spans 16 amino acids. The CDR3 DNA reads TGTGCCAGCAGTTACTCGACAGAAACTAGCACAGATACGCAGTATTTT. Translation: CASSYSTETSTDTQYF.

Ten or more counts support this clonotype. The gene calls are TRBV29-1 and TRBJ2-5; TRBD1 agrees at 12 bases. Per the germline V gene, CDR1 is SQVTM and CDR2 is ANQGSEA. The trim removed 6 bases at V and 1 base at J, leaving 6 bases unmatched. The CDR3 sequence is 15 residues long. The CDR3 region is CSVGDRGLIQETQYF. CDR3 nucleotides: TGCAGCGTCGGGGACAGGGGGCTTATCCAAGAGACCCAGTACTTC.

This clonotype was seen only a few times. The gene calls are TRBV10-3 and TRBJ1-3; possible D gene TRBD1, 5 bases. V gave up 4 bases and J gave up 2 bases, with 12 bases separating them. Looked up from germline, CDR1 is ENHRY and CDR2 is SYGVKD. The CDR3 is 15 amino acids. CDR3 DNA: TGTGCCATCAGTGGCTCCGGGACGGCTGGAAACACCATATATTTT. Translating it yields CAISGSGTAGNTIYF.

In this sample, this clonotype turned up many times. This rearrangement joins TRBV28 to TRBJ2-5, with TRBD2 matching 9 bases. V lost 3 bases and J lost 4; bases outside the gene matches: 3. The CDR3 is made up of 14 amino acids. Germline-derived CDR1 and CDR2 are MDHEN and SYDVKM. CDR3 residues: CASSLGLAGETQYF. Here the CDR3 DNA reads TGTGCCAGCAGTTTGGGACTAGCAGGAGAGACCCAGTACTTC. Based on the CDR3 plus reference TRBV28 and TRBJ2-5, the full variable domain is DVKVTQSSRYLVKRTGEKVFLECVQDMDHENMFWYRQDPGLGLRLIYFSYDVKMKEKGDIPEGYSVSREKKERFSLILESASTNQTSMYLCASSLGLAGETQYFGPGTRLLVL.

This clonotype was detected ten times or more. The J gene is TRBJ1-1, the V gene TRBV9; tentatively, D is TRBD1 (6 bases). Between the trimmed V and J ends, which lost 3 bases and 0 bases, there was a span of 18 bases. This CDR3 contains 17 residues. The germline gives CDR1 SGDLS, CDR2 YYNGEE. As DNA, the CDR3 is TGTGCCAGCAGCGACCAGGTGGGGGGGGGCGTGAACACTGAAGCTTTCTTT. Its protein product is CASSDQVGGGVNTEAFF.

The table lists this clonotype with many counts. V and J are TRBV25-1 and TRBJ2-6; D not certain. The CDR3 has 15 amino acids. Germline CDR1 and CDR2: MGHDK and SYGVNS. Trimming took 3 bases from V and 5 from J, leaving 11 bases between them. The CDR3 nucleotides are TGTGCCAGCAGTGACCCCCGCCGGAGGGCCAACGTCCTGACTTTC. Translated, it gives CASSDPRRRANVLTF.

This clonotype has ten or more counts. The V and J genes are TRBV20-1 and TRBJ2-1, with D unclear. The CDR3 runs to 13 residues. Germline loops: CDR1 DFQATT, CDR2 SNEGSKA (reference sequence). CDR3 nucleotide sequence: TGCAGGGTTTCTTGGACCGATCACAATGAGCAGTTCTTC. This sequence encodes CRVSWTDHNEQFF.

This chain uses TRBV6-2 or TRBV6-3 with TRBJ2-3; TRBD2 matches 10 bases. The junction had 10 bases not matched to a gene; V was cut back by 5 bases and J by 2 bases. This CDR3 region has 17 residues. Germline V gives CDR1 MNHEY, CDR2 SVGEGT. The CDR3 bases are TGTGCCAGCAGTGACGATCATGGACTAGCGGCCACAGATACGCAGTATTTT. Translation: CASSDDHGLAATDTQYF.

The rearrangement links TRBV19 to TRBJ2-2; the match to TRBD2 covers 8 bases. The germline gives CDR1 LNHDA, CDR2 SQIVND (reference sequence). CDR3 length: 15 amino acids. V lost 5 bases to trimming and J lost 4 bases; unmatched junction nucleotides: 6. The CDR3 region is CASSPLAGVTGELFF. The CDR3 nucleotides are TGTGCCAGTAGTCCCCTAGCGGGCGTCACCGGGGAGCTGTTTTTT.

Notes on this clonotype: The junction departs from the called germline gene at one end, perhaps through a read error. The CDR3 DNA reads TGTGCCAGCAGATACTTCGGGACTAGAAGTTCCGGGGAGCTGTTTTTT. Amino acids: CASRYFGTRSSGELFF. The V and J genes are TRBV6-5 and TRBJ2-2; 8 nucleotides agree with TRBD2. This CDR3 region has 16 residues. Germline values: CDR1 MNHEY, CDR2 SVGAGI.

This clonotype has only a few counts. This rearrangement joins TRBV28 to TRBJ2-7; TRBD2 matches 12 bases. CDR3 length equals 16 residues. Unmatched junction bases numbered 7, after V lost 6 bases and J lost 1 base. Germline V gene data show CDR1 as MDHEN and CDR2 as SYDVKM. CDR3 in amino acids: CASSPRGLAGSYEQYF. The CDR3 DNA reads TGTGCCAGCAGCCCCCGTGGACTAGCGGGATCCTACGAGCAGTACTTC. The whole variable domain, remainder taken from reference TRBV28 and TRBJ2-7, is DVKVTQSSRYLVKRTGEKVFLECVQDMDHENMFWYRQDPGLGLRLIYFSYDVKMKEKGDIPEGYSVSREKKERFSLILESASTNQTSMYLCASSPRGLAGSYEQYFGPGTRLTVT.

CDR3 nucleotide sequence: TGTGCCAGCAGCCAAGGATCTAGCGGTCAGTTCTTC. Amino acids: CASSQGSSGQFF. The rearrangement links TRBV4-2 to TRBJ2-1, with TRBD2 matching over 7 bases. The V and J ends lost 1 base and 13 bases, in that order; junction bases with no gene match: 4. CDR1 and CDR2 from the germline V gene are LGHNA and YNFKEQ. The CDR3 runs 12 residues.

At least ten counts were recorded for this clonotype. The V and J genes are TRBV5-5 and TRBJ2-1, with TRBD1 identical over 9 bases. The CDR3 is 15 amino acids. The ends lost 4 bases at V and 3 bases at J; junction bases unmatched: 5. Germline lookup yields CDR1 SGHKS and CDR2 YYEKEE (reference sequence). The CDR3 DNA follows: TGTGCCAGCAGCCCTACAGGGGGCGTCTACAATGAGCAGTTCTTC. This sequence encodes CASSPTGGVYNEQFF.

This clonotype has a count of ten or more. The chain employs TRBV7-9 and TRBJ2-1; D assignment may be TRBD1 or TRBD2 (5 bases each). The V gene lost 4 bases and the J gene lost 6 bases, with 19 bases spanning the gap. CDR1 is SEHNR, CDR2 FQNEAQ, per germline (reference sequence). This CDR3 region has 16 residues. The CDR3 region has the DNA TGTGCCAGCAGCTACCCAACCTCACGGGACGGCAATGAGCAGTTCTTC. This translates into CASSYPTSRDGNEQFF. The entire variable domain, with the rest obtained from reference TRBV7-9 and TRBJ2-1, is as follows: DTGVSQNPRHKITKRGQNVTFRCDPISEHNRLYWYRQTLGQGPEFLTYFQNEAQLEKSRLLSDRFSAERPKGSFSTLEIQRTEQGDSAMYLCASSYPTSRDGNEQFFGPGTRLTVL.

This clonotype was recorded a few times. This rearrangement joins TRBV7-3 to TRBJ2-1; TRBD1 aligns across 7 bases. The V segment lost 4 bases and the J segment 5 bases; nucleotides outside the gene matches: 5. Germline V lookup: CDR1 SGHTA, CDR2 FQGTGA. The CDR3 covers 14 residues. The CDR3 region has the DNA TGTGCCAGCAGCTACAGGGGTCGACACAATGAGCAGTTCTTC. This gives the protein CASSYRGRHNEQFF.

This clonotype appeared many times. Written as DNA, the CDR3 is TGCAGTGCTAGACAGGGGGCTAACAATCAGCCCCAGCATTTT. Translating gives CSARQGANNQPQHF. The gene calls are TRBV20-1 and TRBJ1-5, with 8 positions matching TRBD1. Germline lookup yields CDR1 DFQATT and CDR2 SNEGSKA (reference sequence). V was pared by 2 bases and J by 3 bases, with 3 bases of the junction left unmatched. CDR3 length: 14 amino acids.

The V gene is TRBV25-1, the J gene TRBJ2-3, with 8 nucleotides matching TRBD2. The CDR3 runs 15 residues. The V gene end was trimmed by 10 bases and the J gene end by 3 bases; junction bases not matched to a gene: 12. The germline gives CDR1 MGHDK, CDR2 SYGVNS. CDR3 residues: CATTTSEGGTDTQYF. The CDR3 bases are TGTGCCACCACGACTAGCGAAGGAGGTACAGATACGCAGTATTTT.

This clonotype was recorded once. V gene TRBV5-6 combines with J gene TRBJ2-2; either TRBD1 or TRBD2 may supply D (5 bases each). The CDR3 length is 12 residues. Germline V gene data show CDR1 as SGHDT and CDR2 as YYEEEE. Trimming left V 7 bases short and J 6 bases short, with 10 bases between. In DNA, the CDR3 is TGTGCCAGCGGCTCGGGACCCGGGGAGCTGTTTTTT. It encodes CASGSGPGELFF.

This clonotype was seen a few times. Here the CDR3 DNA reads TGTGCCAGTAGCTCTAGTACCCTCACCGGGGAGCTGTTTTTT. As protein: CASSSSTLTGELFF. The V gene is TRBV19, the J gene TRBJ2-2; no reliable D call. Germline assignment: CDR1 LNHDA and CDR2 SQIVND (reference sequence). The length of the CDR3 is 14 residues. Trimming took 6 bases from V and 4 from J, leaving 12 bases between them.

This clonotype was recorded many times. The rearrangement uses TRBV6-1 and TRBJ2-5; 8 positions agree with TRBD1. This CDR3 region has 14 residues. Germline lookup yields CDR1 MNHNS and CDR2 SASEGT. With 3 bases clipped from V and 4 bases from J, the junction kept 4 bases outside the gene matches. CDR3 DNA: TGTGCCAGCAGTGAGGACAGGGATGGAGAGACCCAGTACTTC. Protein: CASSEDRDGETQYF.

At least ten counts were recorded for this clonotype. The chain combines TRBV11-2 with TRBJ2-3; 13 bases are a match to TRBD2. This CDR3 contains 15 residues. The V gene end was trimmed by 7 bases and the J gene end by 8 bases; junction bases not matched to a gene: 9. The germline gives CDR1 SGHAT, CDR2 FQNNGV. CDR3 DNA: TGTGCCAGCAACCCGGGACTAGCGGGATATAGTACGCAGTATTTT. This gives the protein CASNPGLAGYSTQYF.

This clonotype was observed at least ten times. The chain is built from TRBV20-1 and TRBJ1-2, with TRBD1 identical over 8 bases. Per the germline V gene, CDR1 is DFQATT and CDR2 is SNEGSKA (reference sequence). The CDR3 has 15 amino acids. V lost 6 bases, J lost 3 bases, and 12 bases stayed unmatched. The CDR3 DNA sequence: TGCAGTGCGGAAAGGTCCCAGGGGGCTGACTATGGCTACACCTTC. Translating it yields CSAERSQGADYGYTF.

This clonotype was found many times. The rearrangement uses TRBV6-2 or TRBV6-3 and TRBJ2-7, with TRBD2 identical over 12 bases. Germline CDR1 and CDR2: MNHEY and SVGEGT. CDR3 size: 15 residues. V lost 5 bases, J lost 2 bases, and 4 bases stayed unmatched. CDR3 coding DNA: TGTGCCAGCAGTCCCGGACTAGCGGGGCCCTACGAGCAGTACTTC. Its translation is CASSPGLAGPYEQYF.